This TCR beta chain was identified during a study of blood T cell repertoires in COVID-19 (dated by TCRdb to the early 2020s). Turning to the overall study: Samples covering the acute and convalescent phases of COVID-19 were provided by collaborators in the United States, Italy and Spain. The prospective study material was composed of cDNA or gDNA derived from T cells, B-cell-depleted T cells, or PBMCs. Subjects who had been exposed to COVID-19, were actively infected with it, or had recovered from it provided the deeply sampled blood TCRbeta repertoires that made up the dataset. The repertoires were released in a freely available public database intended as a resource for research on the immune response to SARS-CoV-2. The samples were drawn from the first 160 participants of the ongoing ImmuneRACE study and from about 1,200 subjects provided by 6 global collaborators. A de-identified subject ID, COVID-19 status, age in years and sex were almost always included in the sample metadata. HLA class I and class II types, where available, came from metadata supplied by the sample provider rather than from assay-based typing.

Samples from volunteer blood donors who had recovered from COVID-19 were contributed by a second Seattle source. Collaborating institutions collected whole blood in K2EDTA tubes following their own protocols. For TCRbeta analysis, collaborators shipped samples in one of three forms: frozen whole blood, isolated PBMCs, or DNA extracted from either of those sample types. TCRbeta CDR3 regions were amplified from genomic DNA by means of the immunoSEQ Assay, a bias-controlled multiplex PCR. As for how the authors treated the data: The number of nucleated cells in each sample was estimated by amplification of reference gene primers within the assay. To quantify the absolute abundance of each unique TCRbeta CDR3 rearrangement, sequence reads were collapsed and filtered. For each sample, productive Simpson clonality was calculated by taking the square root of Simpson's diversity index across productive rearrangements. As stored in TCRdb, this immuneACCESS dataset retains in-frame rearrangements with V and J assigned. A fraction of the clones does not appear; measured against another copy, unresolved V genes explain less than half of the discrepancy, and the remainder lacks a known reason. D and trimming were read from the DNA, whereas the V and J calls and clone size are those reported in that table. The sample table holds 250,000 or so clones, of which about nine tenths were seen once. The ten top clones hold approximately 0.94% of the sample.

The paper as a whole reports these results and caveats: The amount of clinical and demographic metadata varied by source and participant and was provided uncurated.

Based on the germline V gene, the CDR1 and CDR2 sequences are SGHRS and YFSETQ. The cysteine opens and the phenylalanine closes a CDR3 of 16 amino acids. Only the CDR3 DNA is retained, 48 bases long and in frame from the first base. Ends trimmed: V by 3 bases, J by 2 bases; bases unmatched to a gene: 5. As to this clone: There is no known antigen for this receptor. No qualities accompany the bases; no much larger clone lies one base away.

Sample: peripheral blood. The receptor was isolated from a middle-aged woman who had recovered from COVID-19. The sequence joins TRBV5-1 to TRBJ2-5; TRBD2 lines up with 12 middle nucleotides. The nucleotide sequence is given as TGCGCCAGCAGCTCGGGACTAGCGGGTAGGCAAGAGACCCAGTACTTC. Its protein reads: CASSSGLAGRQETQYF.